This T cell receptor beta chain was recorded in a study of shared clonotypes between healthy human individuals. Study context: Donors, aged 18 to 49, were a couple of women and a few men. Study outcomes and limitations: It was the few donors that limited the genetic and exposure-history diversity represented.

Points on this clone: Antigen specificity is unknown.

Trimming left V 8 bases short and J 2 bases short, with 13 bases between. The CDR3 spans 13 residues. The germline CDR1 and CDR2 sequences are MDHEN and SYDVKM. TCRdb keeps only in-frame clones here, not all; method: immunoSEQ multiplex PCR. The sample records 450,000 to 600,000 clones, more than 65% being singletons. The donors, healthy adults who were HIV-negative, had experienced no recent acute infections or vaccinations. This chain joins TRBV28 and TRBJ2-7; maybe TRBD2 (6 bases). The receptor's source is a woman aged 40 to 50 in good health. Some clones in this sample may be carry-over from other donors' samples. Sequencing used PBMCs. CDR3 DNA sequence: TGTGCCAGCCGCGTCGGGGGTGCCTACGAGCAGTACTTC. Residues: CASRVGGAYEQYF.